The T cell receptor beta chain under discussion was sequenced for a study of cytomegalovirus exposure and HLA in healthy donors. Here immunoSEQ multiplex PCR was the method, and the copy in TCRdb shows in-frame clones only, minus some. Among over 110,000 clones listed, more than 85% were seen once. The TCR originated in a man in his late teens or twenties in good health and CMV-seropositive. Sequencing used PBMCs.

CDR3 DNA: TGTGCCAGCAGCTTAGCGGGACACTATAATCAGCCCCAGCATTTT. This codes for CASSLAGHYNQPQHF. This chain uses TRBV7-2 with TRBJ1-5; D is perhaps TRBD1 (6 bases). V gave up 0 bases and J gave up 4 bases, with 10 bases separating them. CDR1 and CDR2 (germline): SGHTA, FQGNSA. This CDR3 has 15 residues.